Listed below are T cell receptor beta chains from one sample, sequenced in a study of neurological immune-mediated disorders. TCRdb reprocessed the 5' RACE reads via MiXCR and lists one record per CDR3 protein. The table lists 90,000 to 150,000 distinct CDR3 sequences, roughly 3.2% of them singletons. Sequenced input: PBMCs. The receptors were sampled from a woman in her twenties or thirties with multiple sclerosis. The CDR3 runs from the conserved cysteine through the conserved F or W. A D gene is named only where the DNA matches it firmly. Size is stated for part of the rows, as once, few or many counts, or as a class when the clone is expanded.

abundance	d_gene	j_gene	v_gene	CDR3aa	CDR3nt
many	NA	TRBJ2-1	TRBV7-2	CASSQTRNNEQFF	TGTGCCAGCAGCCAGACTAGGAACAATGAGCAGTTCTTC
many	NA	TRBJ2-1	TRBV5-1	CASTTLPAYNEQFF	TGCGCCAGCACGACCCTTCCGGCCTACAATGAGCAGTTCTTC
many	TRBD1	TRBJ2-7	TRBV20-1	CSAWTGHEQYF	TGCAGTGCTTGGACAGGGCACGAGCAGTACTTC
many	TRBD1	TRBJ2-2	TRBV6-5	CASSYPKGQGAPGELFF	TGTGCCAGCAGTTACCCGAAGGGACAGGGGGCTCCCGGGGAGCTGTTTTTT
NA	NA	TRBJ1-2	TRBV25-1	CASRGGPFVSYTF	TGTGCCAGCAGGGGCGGGCCCTTCGTCAGCTACACCTTC
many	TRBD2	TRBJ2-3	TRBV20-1	CSAPSRTSGRWGTDTQYF	TGCAGTGCTCCCTCAAGGACTAGCGGGAGGTGGGGCACAGATACGCAGTATTTT
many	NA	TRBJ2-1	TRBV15	CATSVAPYEHEQFF	TGTGCCACCAGCGTAGCTCCGTACGAGCATGAGCAGTTCTTC
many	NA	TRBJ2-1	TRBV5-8	CASSPLAQGVEQFF	TGTGCCAGCAGCCCACTAGCTCAAGGGGTTGAGCAGTTCTTC
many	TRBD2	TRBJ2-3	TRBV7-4	CASSLRTSGTDTQYF	TGTGCCAGCAGCCTTCGGACTAGCGGGACAGATACGCAGTATTTT
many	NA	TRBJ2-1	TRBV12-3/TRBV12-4	CASSPQLEQFF	TGTGCCAGCAGTCCCCAGCTTGAGCAGTTCTTC
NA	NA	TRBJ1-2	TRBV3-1	CASSTWATYGYTF	TGTGCCAGCAGCACATGGGCTACCTATGGCTACACCTTC
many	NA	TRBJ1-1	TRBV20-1	CSASMTLNTEAFF	TGCAGTGCTAGTATGACCCTGAACACTGAAGCTTTCTTT
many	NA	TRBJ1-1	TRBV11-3	CASSLDNTEAFF	TGTGCCAGCAGCTTAGATAACACTGAAGCTTTCTTT
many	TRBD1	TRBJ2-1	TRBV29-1	CSVETGVYNEQFF	TGCAGCGTTGAGACAGGGGTGTACAATGAGCAGTTCTTC
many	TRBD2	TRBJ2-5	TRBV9	CASSVSERGRGETQYF	TGTGCCAGCAGCGTATCAGAGCGGGGGCGGGGAGAGACCCAGTACTTC
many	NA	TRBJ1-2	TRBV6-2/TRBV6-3	CASSLQAYGYTF	TGTGCCAGCAGTCTACAGGCGTATGGCTACACCTTC
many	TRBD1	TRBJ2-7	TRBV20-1	CSAQTGSAYEQYF	TGCAGTGCCCAGACAGGGTCAGCGTACGAGCAGTACTTC
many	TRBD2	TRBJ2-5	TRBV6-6	CASSGRIGKETQYF	TGTGCCAGTAGCGGGAGGATTGGAAAAGAGACCCAGTACTTC
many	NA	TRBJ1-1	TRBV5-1	CASSPGVRTEAFF	TGCGCCAGCAGCCCAGGGGTTCGGACTGAAGCTTTCTTT
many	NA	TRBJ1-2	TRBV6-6	CASSSRQFNYGYTF	TGTGCCAGCAGCTCGAGACAGTTTAACTATGGCTACACCTTC
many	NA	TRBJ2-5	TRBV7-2	CASSLEGRREETQYF	TGTGCCAGCAGCTTAGAAGGGAGGAGGGAAGAGACCCAGTACTTC
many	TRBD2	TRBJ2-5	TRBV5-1	CASTGGGAQETQYF	TGCGCCAGCACGGGAGGAGGGGCCCAAGAGACCCAGTACTTC
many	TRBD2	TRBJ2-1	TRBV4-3	CASSQDTGGPGNEQFF	TGCGCCAGCAGCCAAGACACGGGAGGGCCGGGAAATGAGCAGTTCTTC
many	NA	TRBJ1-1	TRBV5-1	CASSLGTVTFTEAFF	TGCGCCAGCAGCTTGGGGACAGTCACCTTCACTGAAGCTTTCTTT
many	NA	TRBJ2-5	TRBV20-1	CSATETGTLSKETQYF	TGCAGTGCTACCGAAACCGGGACCCTTAGTAAAGAGACCCAGTACTTC
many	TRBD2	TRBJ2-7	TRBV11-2	CASSLAGRAYEQYF	TGTGCCAGCAGCTTAGCCGGGAGGGCCTACGAGCAGTACTTC
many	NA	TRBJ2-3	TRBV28	CASSFIGQSDTQYF	TGTGCCAGCAGTTTCATCGGGCAGTCAGATACGCAGTATTTT
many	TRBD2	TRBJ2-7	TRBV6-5	CASRLGREPSYEQYF	TGTGCCAGCAGACTAGGGCGGGAGCCCTCCTACGAGCAGTACTTC
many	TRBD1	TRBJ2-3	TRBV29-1	CSVGQGVDTDTQYF	TGCAGCGTTGGACAGGGGGTGGACACAGATACGCAGTATTTT
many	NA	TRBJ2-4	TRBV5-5	CASSLSSGTVKNIQYF	TGTGCCAGCAGCTTATCTTCCGGGACGGTTAAAAACATTCAGTACTTC
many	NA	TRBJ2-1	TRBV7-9	CASSLGEVYNEQFF	TGTGCCAGCAGCTTGGGGGAGGTGTACAATGAGCAGTTCTTC
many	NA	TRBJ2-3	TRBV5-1	CASARENTDTQYF	TGCGCCAGTGCGAGGGAAAACACAGATACGCAGTATTTT
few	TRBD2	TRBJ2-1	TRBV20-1	CSARETSGRINEQFF	TGCAGTGCTAGAGAAACTAGCGGGAGGATCAATGAGCAGTTCTTC
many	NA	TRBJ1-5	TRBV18	CASSPPAARGAQHF	TGTGCCAGCTCACCCCCGGCGGCTCGGGGGGCCCAGCATTTT
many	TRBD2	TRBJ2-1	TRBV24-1	CATSSGLATRNEQFF	TGTGCCACCAGTTCGGGACTAGCGACGCGCAATGAGCAGTTCTTC
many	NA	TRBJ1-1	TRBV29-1	CSVLGRGNTEAFF	TGCAGCGTCTTAGGCCGGGGGAACACTGAAGCTTTCTTT